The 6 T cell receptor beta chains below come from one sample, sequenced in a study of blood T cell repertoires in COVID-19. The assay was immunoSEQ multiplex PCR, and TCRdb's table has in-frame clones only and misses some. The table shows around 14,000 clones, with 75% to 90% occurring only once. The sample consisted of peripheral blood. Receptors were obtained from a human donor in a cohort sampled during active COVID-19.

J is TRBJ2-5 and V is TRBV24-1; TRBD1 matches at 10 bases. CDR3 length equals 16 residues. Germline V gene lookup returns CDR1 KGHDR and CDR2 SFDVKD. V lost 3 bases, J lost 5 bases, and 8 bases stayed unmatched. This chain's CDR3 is CATSDRGQGYFETQYF. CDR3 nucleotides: TGTGCCACCAGTGATCGGGGACAGGGGTATTTCGAGACCCAGTACTTC.

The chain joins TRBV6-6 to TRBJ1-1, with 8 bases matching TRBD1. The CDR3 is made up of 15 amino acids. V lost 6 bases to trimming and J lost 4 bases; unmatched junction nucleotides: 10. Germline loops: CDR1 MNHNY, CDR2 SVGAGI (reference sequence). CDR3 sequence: CASRGTGTVRTEAFF. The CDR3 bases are TGTGCCAGCAGGGGGACAGGCACCGTTCGCACTGAAGCTTTCTTT.

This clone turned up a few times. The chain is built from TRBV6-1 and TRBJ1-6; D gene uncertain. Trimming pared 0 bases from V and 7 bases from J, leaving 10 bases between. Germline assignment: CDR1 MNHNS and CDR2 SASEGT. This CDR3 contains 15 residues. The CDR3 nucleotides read TGTGCCAGCAGTGAAGCGCTAGAAAGCAATTCACCCCTCCACTTT. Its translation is CASSEALESNSPLHF.

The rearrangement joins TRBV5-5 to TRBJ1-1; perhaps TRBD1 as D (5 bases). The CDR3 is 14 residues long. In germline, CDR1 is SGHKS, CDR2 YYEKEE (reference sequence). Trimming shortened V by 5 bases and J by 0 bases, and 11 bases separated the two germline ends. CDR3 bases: TGTGCCAGCAGTTACGGGGGTCTGAACACTGAAGCTTTCTTT. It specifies CASSYGGLNTEAFF.

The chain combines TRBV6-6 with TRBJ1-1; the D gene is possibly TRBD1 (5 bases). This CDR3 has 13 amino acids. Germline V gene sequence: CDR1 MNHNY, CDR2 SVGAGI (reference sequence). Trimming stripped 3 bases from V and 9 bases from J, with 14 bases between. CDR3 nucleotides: TGTGCCAGCAGTTATGGAGGGGCCGTCAAAGCTTTCTTT. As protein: CASSYGGAVKAFF.

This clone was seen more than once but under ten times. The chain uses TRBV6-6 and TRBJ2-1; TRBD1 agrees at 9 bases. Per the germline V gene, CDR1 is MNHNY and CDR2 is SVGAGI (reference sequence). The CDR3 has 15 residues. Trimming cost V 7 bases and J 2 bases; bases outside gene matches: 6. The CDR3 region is CASTQGQGAYNEQFF. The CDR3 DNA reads TGTGCCAGCACCCAGGGACAGGGCGCCTACAATGAGCAGTTCTTC.